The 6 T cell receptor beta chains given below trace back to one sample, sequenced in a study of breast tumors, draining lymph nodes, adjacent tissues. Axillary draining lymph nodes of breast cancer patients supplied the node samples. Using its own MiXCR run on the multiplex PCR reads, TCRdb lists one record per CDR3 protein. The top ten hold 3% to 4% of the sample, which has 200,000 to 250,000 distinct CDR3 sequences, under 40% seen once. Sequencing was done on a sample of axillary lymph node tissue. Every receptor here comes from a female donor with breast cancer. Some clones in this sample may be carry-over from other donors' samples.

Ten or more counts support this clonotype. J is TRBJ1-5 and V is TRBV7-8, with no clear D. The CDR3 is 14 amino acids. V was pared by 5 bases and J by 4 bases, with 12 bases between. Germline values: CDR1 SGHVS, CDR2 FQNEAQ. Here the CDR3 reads CASSPGRLNQPQHF. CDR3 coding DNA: TGTGCCAGCAGCCCTGGACGTCTAAATCAGCCCCAGCATTTT.

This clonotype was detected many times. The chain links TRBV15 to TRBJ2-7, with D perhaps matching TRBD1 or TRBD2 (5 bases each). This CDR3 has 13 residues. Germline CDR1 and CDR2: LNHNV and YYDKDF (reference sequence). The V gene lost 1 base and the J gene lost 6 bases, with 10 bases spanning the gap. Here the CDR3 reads CATSRGGESEQYF. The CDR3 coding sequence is TGTGCCACCAGCAGAGGAGGGGAGAGCGAGCAGTACTTC.

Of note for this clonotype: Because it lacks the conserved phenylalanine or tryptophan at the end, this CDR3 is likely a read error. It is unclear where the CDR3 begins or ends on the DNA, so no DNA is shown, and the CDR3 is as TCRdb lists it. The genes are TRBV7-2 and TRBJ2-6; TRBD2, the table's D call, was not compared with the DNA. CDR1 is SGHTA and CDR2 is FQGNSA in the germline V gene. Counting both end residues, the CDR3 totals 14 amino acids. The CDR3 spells CASSLTVPSGRTNP.

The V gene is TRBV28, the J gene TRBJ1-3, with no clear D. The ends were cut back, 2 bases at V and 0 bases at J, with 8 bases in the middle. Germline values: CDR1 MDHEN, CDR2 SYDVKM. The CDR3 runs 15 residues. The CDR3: CASSLAIRSGNTIYF. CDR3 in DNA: TGTGCCAGCAGTTTAGCCATCCGCTCTGGAAACACCATATATTTT. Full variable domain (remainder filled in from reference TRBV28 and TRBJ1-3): DVKVTQSSRYLVKRTGEKVFLECVQDMDHENMFWYRQDPGLGLRLIYFSYDVKMKEKGDIPEGYSVSREKKERFSLILESASTNQTSMYLCASSLAIRSGNTIYFGEGSWLTVV.

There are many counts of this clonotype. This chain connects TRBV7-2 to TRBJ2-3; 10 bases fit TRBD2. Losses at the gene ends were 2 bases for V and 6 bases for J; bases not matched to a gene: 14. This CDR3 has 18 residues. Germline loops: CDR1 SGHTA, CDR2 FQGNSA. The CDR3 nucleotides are TGTGCCAGCAGCTTATCGTTGTCTAGCGGGAGAGGTATGGATACGCAGTATTTT. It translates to CASSLSLSSGRGMDTQYF. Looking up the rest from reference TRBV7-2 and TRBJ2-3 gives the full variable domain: GAGVSQSPSNKVTEKGKDVELRCDPISGHTALYWYRQSLGQGLEFLIYFQGNSAPDKSGLPSDRFSAERTGGSVSTLTIQRTQQEDSAVYLCASSLSLSSGRGMDTQYFGPGTRLTVL.

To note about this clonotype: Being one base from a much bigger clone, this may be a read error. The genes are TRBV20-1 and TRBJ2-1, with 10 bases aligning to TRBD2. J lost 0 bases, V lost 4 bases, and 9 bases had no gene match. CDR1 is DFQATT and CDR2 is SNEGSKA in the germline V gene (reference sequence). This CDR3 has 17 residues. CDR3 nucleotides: TGCAGTGCTACCCGACCTAGCGGGAGAACCTCCTACAATGAGCAGTTCTTC. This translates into CSATRPSGRTSYNEQFF.